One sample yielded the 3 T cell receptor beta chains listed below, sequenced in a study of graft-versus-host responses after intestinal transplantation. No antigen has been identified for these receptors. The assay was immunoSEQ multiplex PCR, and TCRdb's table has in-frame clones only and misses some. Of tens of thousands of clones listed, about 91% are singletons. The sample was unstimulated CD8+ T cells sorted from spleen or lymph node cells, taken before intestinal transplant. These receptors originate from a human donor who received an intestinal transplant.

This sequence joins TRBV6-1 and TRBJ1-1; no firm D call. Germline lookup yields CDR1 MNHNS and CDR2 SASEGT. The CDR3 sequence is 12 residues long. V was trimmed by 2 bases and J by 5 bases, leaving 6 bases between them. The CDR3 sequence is CASSETWTEAFF. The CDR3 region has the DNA TGTGCCAGCAGTGAAACATGGACTGAAGCTTTCTTT.

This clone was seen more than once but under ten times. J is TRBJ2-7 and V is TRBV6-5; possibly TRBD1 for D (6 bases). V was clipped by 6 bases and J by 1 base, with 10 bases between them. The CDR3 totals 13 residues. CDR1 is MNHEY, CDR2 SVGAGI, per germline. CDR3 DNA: TGTGCCAGCAGCCCGACAGGATCCTACGAGCAGTACTTC. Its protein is CASSPTGSYEQYF.

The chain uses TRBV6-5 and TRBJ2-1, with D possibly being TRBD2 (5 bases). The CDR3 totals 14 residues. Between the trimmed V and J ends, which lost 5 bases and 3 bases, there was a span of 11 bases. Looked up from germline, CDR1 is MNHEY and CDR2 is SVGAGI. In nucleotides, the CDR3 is TGTGCCAGCAGTCCGGACTTAGACTACAATGAGCAGTTCTTC. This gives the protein CASSPDLDYNEQFF.